Below are 17 T cell receptor beta chains sequenced from a single sample in a study of T cell responses to AZD1222 COVID-19 vaccine. TCRdb's table, derived via immunoSEQ multiplex PCR, lists solely in-frame clones and lacks some. The sample has 80,000 to 90,000 clones, under 95% seen once; the top ten hold roughly 4.9%. The sequencing here drew on peripheral blood, taken on day 0 of AZD1222 vaccination. The receptors derive from an adult in good health.

The chain joins TRBV7-9 to TRBJ2-4; no definite D call. Trimming took off 1 base at V and 7 bases at J, with 11 bases between the two ends. The CDR3 runs 14 residues. Germline loops: CDR1 SEHNR, CDR2 FQNEAQ (reference sequence). CDR3 DNA sequence: TGTGCCAGCAGCTTAGTCCGGGCAGGTAACATTCAGTACTTC. This encodes CASSLVRAGNIQYF.

This chain uses TRBV12-3 or TRBV12-4 with TRBJ2-1; no clear D gene. CDR3 length equals 12 residues. Trimming cost V 5 bases and J 7 bases, with 9 bases left between them. DNA of the CDR3: TGTGCCAGCAGTAGAGACGGGAATGAGCAGTTCTTC. Residues: CASSRDGNEQFF.

The gene calls are TRBV28 and TRBJ2-7, with 8 bases that match TRBD2. The J segment lost 3 bases and the V segment lost 3 bases, leaving 7 bases of the junction unmatched. Germline assignment: CDR1 MDHEN and CDR2 SYDVKM. The CDR3 loop spans 15 amino acids. CDR3: CASSFGGERDYEQYF. DNA of the CDR3: TGTGCCAGCAGTTTCGGGGGGGAGCGGGACTACGAGCAGTACTTC.

The chain recombines TRBV2 with TRBJ2-7; TRBD2 matches at 8 bases. This CDR3 spans 14 amino acids. Germline CDR1 and CDR2: SNHLY and FYNNEI. J gave up 6 bases and V 5 bases, and 9 bases lay outside the gene matches. The CDR3 loop reads CASSLSTLAGEQYF. The CDR3 coding sequence is TGTGCCAGCAGTCTTTCAACGCTAGCGGGCGAGCAGTACTTC.

The chain employs TRBV5-1 and TRBJ1-1, with a possible D match to TRBD1 (5 bases). V was clipped by 2 bases and J by 6 bases, with 20 bases between them. Germline CDR1 SGHRS, CDR2 YFSETQ. The CDR3 has 16 amino acids. The CDR3 sequence is CASSFLEGLAGAEAFF. The CDR3, as DNA: TGCGCCAGCAGCTTTCTCGAGGGACTGGCGGGCGCTGAAGCTTTCTTT.

Here the CDR3 DNA reads TGTGCCAGCATCTCCCCAGGGGGAGGGGACCCCTACAATGAGCAGTTCTTC. The encoded protein is CASISPGGGDPYNEQFF. The chain has TRBV5-8 and TRBJ2-1; D assignment may be TRBD1 or TRBD2 (7 bases each). CDR3 length equals 17 residues. Germline-derived CDR1 and CDR2 are SGHTS and YDEGEE. Trimming stripped 6 bases from V and 2 bases from J, with 21 bases between.

The chain employs TRBV27 and TRBJ2-3; D is unresolved. The CDR3 length is 16 residues. The germline V gene encodes CDR1 MNHEY and CDR2 SMNVEV (reference sequence). Trimming took 6 bases from V and 2 from J, leaving 18 bases between them. The CDR3 sequence is CASRSLGLGNTDTQYF. CDR3 DNA sequence: TGTGCCAGCAGATCCCTTGGGTTGGGGAACACAGATACGCAGTATTTT.

The chain couples TRBV6-2 or TRBV6-3 to TRBJ2-3; TRBD2 aligns across 13 bases. Per the germline V gene, CDR1 is MNHEY and CDR2 is SVGEGT. Germline trimming cut 6 bases from V and 4 bases from J; bases unmatched to any gene: 4. This CDR3 has 15 residues. The CDR3 nucleotides are TGTGCCAGCAGCGGACTAGCGGGAGCCCCAGATACGCAGTATTTT. Amino acid sequence: CASSGLAGAPDTQYF.

The chain recombines TRBV11-2 with TRBJ2-2; 10 nucleotides match TRBD2. The CDR3 totals 19 residues. Losses at the gene ends were 1 base for V and 1 base for J; bases not matched to a gene: 9. CDR1 is SGHAT, CDR2 FQNNGV, per germline. CDR3 in amino acids: CASSLGFLAGDLNTGELFF. DNA for the CDR3: TGTGCCAGCAGCTTAGGGTTCCTAGCGGGAGATTTGAACACCGGGGAGCTGTTTTTT. The full variable domain, with the rest looked up from reference TRBV11-2 and TRBJ2-2, is EAGVAQSPRYKIIEKRQSVAFWCNPISGHATLYWYQQILGQGPKLLIQFQNNGVVDDSQLPKDRFSAERLKGVDSTLKIQPAKLEDSAVYLCASSLGFLAGDLNTGELFFGEGSRLTVL.

The chain couples TRBV20-1 to TRBJ2-5; no reliable D call. CDR1 is DFQATT and CDR2 is SNEGSKA in the germline V gene (reference sequence). V gave up 3 bases and J gave up 2 bases, with 16 bases separating them. The CDR3 runs 15 residues. Here the CDR3 DNA reads TGCAGTGCTAGTTCGAGGTTCAAGTCGCAAGAGACCCAGTACTTC. Protein product: CSASSRFKSQETQYF.

The chain combines TRBV3-1 (or the pseudogene TRBV3-2) with TRBJ2-2, with TRBD1 identical over 9 bases. Per germline, CDR1 LGHDT and CDR2 YNNKEL (reference sequence). This CDR3 has 14 amino acids. The CDR3 loop is CPRRTGANTGELFF. CDR3 in DNA: TGTCCGCGACGGACAGGGGCGAACACCGGGGAGCTGTTTTTT.

A few counts support this clone. The V gene is TRBV12-3 or TRBV12-4, the J gene TRBJ1-2; 8 bases are shared with TRBD1. The CDR3 runs to 13 residues. Trimming took 6 bases from V and 4 from J; bases not matched to a gene: 4. The DNA of the CDR3 is TGTGCCAGCAGGGCGGACAGGGCCTATGGCTACACCTTC. Translated: CASRADRAYGYTF.

The gene calls are TRBV27 and TRBJ2-5; D is uncertain. This CDR3 is 14 amino acids long. Germline loops: CDR1 MNHEY, CDR2 SMNVEV (reference sequence). Trimming stripped 5 bases from V and 4 bases from J, with 14 bases between. The CDR3 coding sequence is TGTGCCAGCAGTCTGACCGTAGATAGAGAGACCCAGTACTTC. Residues: CASSLTVDRETQYF.

The chain has TRBV7-2 and TRBJ2-7; TRBD2 might be the D (6 bases). The V and J ends lost 1 base and 4 bases respectively, with 14 bases between them. From germline, CDR1 is SGHTA and CDR2 FQGNSA. This CDR3 spans 15 amino acids. Written as DNA, the CDR3 is TGTGCCAGCAGCTTAGGTTCTAGCGACATTTACGAGCAGTACTTC. It is translated as CASSLGSSDIYEQYF.

This clone showed up just once. The rearrangement links TRBV11-2 to TRBJ1-2, with D possibly TRBD1 on 6 matching bases. This CDR3 spans 14 amino acids. Trimming removed 3 bases from V and 3 bases from J, with 11 bases in between. CDR1 and CDR2 from the germline V gene are SGHAT and FQNNGV. The DNA for the CDR3 is TGTGCCAGCAGCTTGGCTGGGGGCCACTATGGCTACACCTTC. This encodes CASSLAGGHYGYTF.

This clone was recorded only once. The rearrangement uses TRBV28 and TRBJ2-1; D not certain. Germline V lookup: CDR1 MDHEN, CDR2 SYDVKM. V lost 0 bases, J lost 1 base, and 7 bases lay in between. The CDR3 consists of 15 residues. Written as DNA, the CDR3 is TGTGCCAGCAGTTTATGGGGAATATCCTACAATGAGCAGTTCTTC. This translates into CASSLWGISYNEQFF.

This sequence joins TRBV30 and TRBJ2-1, with no clear D. The CDR3 has 12 residues. The germline V and J ends were trimmed by 1 base and 7 bases, with 8 bases remaining between them. Germline loops: CDR1 GTSNPN, CDR2 SVGIG (reference sequence). CDR3 loop: CAWSAGMNEQFF. The CDR3 nucleotides read TGTGCCTGGAGTGCCGGAATGAATGAGCAGTTCTTC. Supplemented by reference TRBV30 and TRBJ2-1, the full variable domain reads SQTIHQWPATLVQPVGSPLSLECTVEGTSNPNLYWYRQAAGRGLQLLFYSVGIGQISSEVPQNLSASRPQDRQFILSSKKLLLSDSGFYLCAWSAGMNEQFFGPGTRLTVL.